Sequencing of this TCR beta chain was carried out in a study of shared clonotypes between healthy human individuals. Points from the study as a whole: Naive subsets typically showed greater estimated richness than memory subsets. Rarefaction demonstrated incomplete sorted-subset sequencing despite large depth. It was the non-shared clonotypes that had lower generation probabilities than clonotypes shared by all four donors.

The protocol was immunoSEQ multiplex PCR, while the TCRdb copy is restricted to in-frame clones and leaves out a portion. The data show around 940,000 clones, about 80% seen once. Concerning this clone itself: The antigen remains undetermined.

Trimming took 1 base from V and 2 from J; bases not matched to a gene: 3. This CDR3 has 18 amino acids. The chain combines TRBV23-1 with TRBJ2-3; 16 bases fit TRBD2. TRBV23-1 is recorded as an ORF, its role being uncertain. The clonotype comes from a man between 18 and 29 years old in good health. Input material: memory CD4+ T cells sorted from blood. Subset denoted: CD45RA-negative fraction. CDR3 DNA: TGCGCCAGCAGTCAATACGGGACTAGCGGGAGGGACACAGATACGCAGTATTTT. It specifies CASSQYGTSGRDTDTQYF.